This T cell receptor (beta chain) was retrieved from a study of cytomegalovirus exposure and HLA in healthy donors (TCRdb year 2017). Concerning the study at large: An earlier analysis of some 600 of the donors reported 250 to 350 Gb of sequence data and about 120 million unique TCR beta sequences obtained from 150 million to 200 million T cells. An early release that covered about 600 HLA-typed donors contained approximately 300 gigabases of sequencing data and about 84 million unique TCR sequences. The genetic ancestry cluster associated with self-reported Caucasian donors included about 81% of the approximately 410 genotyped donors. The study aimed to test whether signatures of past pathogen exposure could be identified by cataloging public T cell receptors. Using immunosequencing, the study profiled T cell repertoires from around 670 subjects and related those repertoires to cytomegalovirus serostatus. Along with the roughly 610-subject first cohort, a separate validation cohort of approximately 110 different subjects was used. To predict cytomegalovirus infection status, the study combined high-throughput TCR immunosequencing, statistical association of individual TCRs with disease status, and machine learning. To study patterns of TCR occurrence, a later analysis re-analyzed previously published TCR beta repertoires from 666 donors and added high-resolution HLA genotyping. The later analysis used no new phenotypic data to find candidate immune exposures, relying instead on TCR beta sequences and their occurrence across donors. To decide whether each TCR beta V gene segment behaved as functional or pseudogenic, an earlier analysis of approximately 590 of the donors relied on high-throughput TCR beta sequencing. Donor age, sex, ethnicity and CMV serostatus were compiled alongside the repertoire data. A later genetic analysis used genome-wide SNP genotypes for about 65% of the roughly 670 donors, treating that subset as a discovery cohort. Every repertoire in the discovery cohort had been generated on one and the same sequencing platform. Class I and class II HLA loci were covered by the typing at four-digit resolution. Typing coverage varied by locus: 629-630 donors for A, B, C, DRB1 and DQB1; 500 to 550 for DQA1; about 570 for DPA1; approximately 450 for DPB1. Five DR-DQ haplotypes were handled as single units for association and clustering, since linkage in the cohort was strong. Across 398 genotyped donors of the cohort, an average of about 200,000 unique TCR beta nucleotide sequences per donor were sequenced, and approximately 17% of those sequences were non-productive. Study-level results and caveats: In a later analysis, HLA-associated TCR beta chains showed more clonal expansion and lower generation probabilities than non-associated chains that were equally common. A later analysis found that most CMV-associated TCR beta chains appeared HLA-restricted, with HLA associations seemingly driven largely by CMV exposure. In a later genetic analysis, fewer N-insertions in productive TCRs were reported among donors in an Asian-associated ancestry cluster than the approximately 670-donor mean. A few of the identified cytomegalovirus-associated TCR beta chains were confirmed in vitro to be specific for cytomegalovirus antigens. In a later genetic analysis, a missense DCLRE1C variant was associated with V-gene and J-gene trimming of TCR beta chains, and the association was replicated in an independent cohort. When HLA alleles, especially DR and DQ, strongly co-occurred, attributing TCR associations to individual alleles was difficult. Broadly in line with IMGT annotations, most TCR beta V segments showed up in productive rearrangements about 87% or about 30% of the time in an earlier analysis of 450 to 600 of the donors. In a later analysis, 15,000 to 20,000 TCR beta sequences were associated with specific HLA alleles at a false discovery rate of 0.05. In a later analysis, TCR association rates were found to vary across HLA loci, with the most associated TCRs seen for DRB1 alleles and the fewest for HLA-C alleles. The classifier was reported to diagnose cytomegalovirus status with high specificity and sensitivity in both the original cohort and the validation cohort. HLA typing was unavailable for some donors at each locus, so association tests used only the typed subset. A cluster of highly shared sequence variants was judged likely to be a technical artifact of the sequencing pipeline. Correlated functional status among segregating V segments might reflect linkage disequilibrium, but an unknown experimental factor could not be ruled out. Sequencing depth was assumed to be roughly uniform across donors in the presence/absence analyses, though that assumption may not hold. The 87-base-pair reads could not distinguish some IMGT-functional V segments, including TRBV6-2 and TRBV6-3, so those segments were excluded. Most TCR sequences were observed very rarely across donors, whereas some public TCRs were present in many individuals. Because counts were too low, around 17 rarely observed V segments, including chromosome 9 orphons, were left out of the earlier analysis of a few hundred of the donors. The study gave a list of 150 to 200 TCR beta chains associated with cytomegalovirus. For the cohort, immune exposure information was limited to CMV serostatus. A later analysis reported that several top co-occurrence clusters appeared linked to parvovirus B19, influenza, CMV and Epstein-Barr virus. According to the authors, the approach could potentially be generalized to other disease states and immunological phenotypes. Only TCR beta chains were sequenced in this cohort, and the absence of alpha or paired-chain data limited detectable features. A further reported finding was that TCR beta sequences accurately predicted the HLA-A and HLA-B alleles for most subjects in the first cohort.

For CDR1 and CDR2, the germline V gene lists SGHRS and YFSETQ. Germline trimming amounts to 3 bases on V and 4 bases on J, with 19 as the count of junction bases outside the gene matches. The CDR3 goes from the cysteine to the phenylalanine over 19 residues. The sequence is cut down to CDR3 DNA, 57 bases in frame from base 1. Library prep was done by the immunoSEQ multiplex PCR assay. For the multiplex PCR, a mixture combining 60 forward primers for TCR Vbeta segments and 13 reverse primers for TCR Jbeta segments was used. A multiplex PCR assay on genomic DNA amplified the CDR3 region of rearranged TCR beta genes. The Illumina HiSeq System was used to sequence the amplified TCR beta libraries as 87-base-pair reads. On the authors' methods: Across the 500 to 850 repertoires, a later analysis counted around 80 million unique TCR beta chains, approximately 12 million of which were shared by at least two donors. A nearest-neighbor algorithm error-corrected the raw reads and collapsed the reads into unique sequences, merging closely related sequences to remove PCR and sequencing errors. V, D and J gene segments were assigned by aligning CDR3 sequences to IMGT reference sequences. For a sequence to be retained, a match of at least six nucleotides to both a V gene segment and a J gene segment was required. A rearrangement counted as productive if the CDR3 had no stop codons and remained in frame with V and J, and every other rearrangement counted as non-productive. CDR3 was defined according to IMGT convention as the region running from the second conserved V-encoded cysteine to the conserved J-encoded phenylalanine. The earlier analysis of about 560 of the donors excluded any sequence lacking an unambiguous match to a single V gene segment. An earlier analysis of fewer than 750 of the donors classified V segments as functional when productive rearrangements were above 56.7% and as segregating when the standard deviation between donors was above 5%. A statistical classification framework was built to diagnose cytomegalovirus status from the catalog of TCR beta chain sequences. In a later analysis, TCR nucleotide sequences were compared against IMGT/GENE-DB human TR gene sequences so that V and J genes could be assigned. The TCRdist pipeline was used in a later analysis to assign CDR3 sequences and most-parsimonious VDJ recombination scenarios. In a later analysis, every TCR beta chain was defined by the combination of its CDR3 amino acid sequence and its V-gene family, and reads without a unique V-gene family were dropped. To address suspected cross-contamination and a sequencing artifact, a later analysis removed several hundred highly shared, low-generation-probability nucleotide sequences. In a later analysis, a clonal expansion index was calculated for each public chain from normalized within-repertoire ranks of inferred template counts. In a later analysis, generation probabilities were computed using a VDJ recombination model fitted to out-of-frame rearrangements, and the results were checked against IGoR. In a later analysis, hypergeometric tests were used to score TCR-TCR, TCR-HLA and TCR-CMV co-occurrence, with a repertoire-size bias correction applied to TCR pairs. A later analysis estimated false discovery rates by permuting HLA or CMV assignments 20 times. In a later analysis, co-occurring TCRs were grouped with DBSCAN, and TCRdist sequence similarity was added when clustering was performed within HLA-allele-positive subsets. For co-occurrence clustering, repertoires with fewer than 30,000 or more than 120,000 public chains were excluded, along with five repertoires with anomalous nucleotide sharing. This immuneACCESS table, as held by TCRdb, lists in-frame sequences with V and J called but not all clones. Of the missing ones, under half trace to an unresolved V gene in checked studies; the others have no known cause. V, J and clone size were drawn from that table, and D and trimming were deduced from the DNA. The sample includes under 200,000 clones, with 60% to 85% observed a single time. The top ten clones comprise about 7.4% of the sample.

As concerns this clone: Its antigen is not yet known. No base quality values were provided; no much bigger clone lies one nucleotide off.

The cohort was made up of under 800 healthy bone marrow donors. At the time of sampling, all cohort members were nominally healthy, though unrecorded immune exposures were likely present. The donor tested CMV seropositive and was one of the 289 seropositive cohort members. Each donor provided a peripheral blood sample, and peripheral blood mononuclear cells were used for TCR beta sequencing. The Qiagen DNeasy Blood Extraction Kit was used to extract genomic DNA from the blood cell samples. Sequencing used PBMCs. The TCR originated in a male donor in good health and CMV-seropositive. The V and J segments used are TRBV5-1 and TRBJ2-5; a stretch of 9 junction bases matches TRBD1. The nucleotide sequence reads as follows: TGCGCCAGCAGCTCGGGCCGGGGACAGGGTGGGATCACCTTAGAGACCCAGTACTTC. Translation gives CASSSGRGQGGITLETQYF.